This TCR beta chain comes out of a study of PD-1 blockade in classical Hodgkin lymphoma (dated by TCRdb to about 2020). For the wider study: Nivolumab dosing was 3 mg/kg intravenously every 2 weeks, continuing until either disease progression or unacceptable toxicity. A peripheral blood immune signature of response to PD-1 blockade in classical Hodgkin lymphoma was defined using TCR beta sequencing and CyTOF.

Details on this clone: Its antigen target is currently unknown. The input lacks base qualities; no much larger clone sits a single base away.

What the time point label conveys for this sample: cycle 2 day 1 (C2D1) of nivolumab. Every trial patient had relapsed following autologous stem cell transplantation, and prior brentuximab vedotin exposure was what differed among cohorts A, B and C. The trial cohort comprised more than 55 patients with relapsed/refractory classical Hodgkin lymphoma whose best overall responses were complete response, partial response or progressive disease. Trial patients were treated with single-agent nivolumab in the multi-cohort phase II CheckMate 205 trial. An independent review committee assessed best overall response by applying the 2007 International Working Group response criteria. PBMCs from the trial were collected at three points: immediately before nivolumab initiation (C1D1), and during therapy at cycle 2 day 1 and cycle 4 day 1. Peripheral blood was collected in 8 mL Vacutainer Cell Preparation Tubes, from which PBMCs were isolated by centrifugation and then cryopreserved.

Overall study outcomes, separate from this receptor: By C4D1, a significant rise was seen in CD4+ TCR diversity but not in CD8+ TCR diversity (p=0.0027 vs p=0.16), and the rise was most apparent among complete responders (p=0.02). Baseline TCR diversity was reported as lower in newly diagnosed patients than in healthy donors, and lower still in relapsed/refractory patients. Only a single clinical trial cohort was studied, and what caused the repertoire differences, possibly disease activity or prior therapy, remained undefined. Diversity was lower in patients who began nivolumab less than 1 year after ASCT, so these patients were left out of later analyses to avoid confounding by immune reconstitution. Among trial patients, those achieving complete response had baseline diversity similar to that of newly diagnosed patients, while diversity was significantly lower in partial responders and progressors.

Genomic DNA was extracted with the Qiagen DNeasy kit from unsorted PBMCs and from negatively selected CD4+ and CD8+ fractions. TCR beta CDR3 regions were amplified by immunoSEQ multiplex PCR using primers annealing to V and J segments. A synthetic immune receptor repertoire was used to minimize amplification bias, and any residual bias was removed computationally once sequencing was done. The source study handled its data this way. Repertoire diversity was quantified as the Shannon entropy index using custom Python scripts. Unsorted, CD4+ and CD8+ repertoires were analyzed separately, except in combined analyses where CD4+ and CD8+ sequences were merged in silico. Clonal expansion was defined as a frequency increase of at least 2-fold after treatment compared with C1D1, and clones undetected at baseline were assigned a pseudocount of 0.5. Clones with 0 or 1 copy at C1D1 were defined as singleton clones, while clones with 2 or more copies were defined as non-singleton clones. Clones expanded in unsorted samples were assigned a CD4+, CD8+ or unknown annotation through matching of protein sequences in sorted samples from the same patient. Wilcoxon tests on paired samples were used to test diversity changes from C1D1 to C4D1. TCRdb obtained this table from immuneACCESS and retained in-frame rearrangements with V and J assigned. These tables miss some clones; where compared with another copy, unresolved V genes account for less than half of the shortfall, and the remainder is unexplained. The V and J calls and the clone size are those of that table, but D and trimming were determined from the DNA. This sample has some 41,000 clones in its table, and roughly nine tenths of those were observed once. The ten largest account for 5% to 6.5% of the sample.

CDR1 SGHAT and CDR2 FQDESV are derived from the germline V gene (reference sequence). A distance of 17 bases separates the germline ends of V and J, which lose 5 bases and 0 bases respectively. The CDR3 runs 17 amino acids, cysteine and phenylalanine included. Only CDR3 DNA remains: 51 bases, in frame from the first base. The rearrangement combines TRBV11-1 with TRBJ2-1; the D gene may be TRBD1 or TRBD2, since each aligns over 5 bases. This clonotype was obtained from a human donor with classical Hodgkin lymphoma. The material was peripheral blood mononuclear cells (PBMCs), obtained before the second cycle of nivolumab. The nucleotides are TGTGCCAGCAGCCTCCTGTTTCGGGGCAACTCCTACAATGAGCAGTTCTTC. Its translation is CASSLLFRGNSYNEQFF. The reference TRBV11-1 and TRBJ2-1 proteins fill in what lies around the CDR3, so the full variable domain reads EAEVAQSPRYKITEKSQAVAFWCDPISGHATLYWYRQILGQGPELLVQFQDESVVDDSQLPKDRFSAERLKGVDSTLKIQPAELGDSAMYLCASSLLFRGNSYNEQFFGPGTRLTVL.